This T cell receptor beta chain was sequenced during a study of follicular helper T cells after annual influenza vaccination. In the study overall: For some subjects, blood spans the 2013-2014, 2014-2015 and 2015-2016 annual vaccinations.

Time point indicated: 2013-2014 season, 7 days after vaccination. Subjects lived in the community and lacked influenza vaccine within the prior 6 months. Clones were sequenced by immunoSEQ multiplex PCR, and TCRdb holds only the in-frame ones, with some missing. Among about 10,000 clones listed, 80% to 85% were seen once. V lost 5 bases and J lost 0, with 9 bases in between. The V gene's germline CDR1 is SGHTA and CDR2 FQGNSA. The CDR3 has 14 amino acids. Sequencing was performed on CXCR5- memory CD4+ T cells sorted from blood, taken 7 days after influenza vaccination. This sequence originates from an adult who received the influenza vaccine. This rearrangement joins TRBV7-2 to TRBJ2-3; no definite D call. The CDR3 DNA is TGTGCCAGCAGCCCAGACACTAGCACAGATACGCAGTATTTT. Translation gives CASSPDTSTDTQYF.